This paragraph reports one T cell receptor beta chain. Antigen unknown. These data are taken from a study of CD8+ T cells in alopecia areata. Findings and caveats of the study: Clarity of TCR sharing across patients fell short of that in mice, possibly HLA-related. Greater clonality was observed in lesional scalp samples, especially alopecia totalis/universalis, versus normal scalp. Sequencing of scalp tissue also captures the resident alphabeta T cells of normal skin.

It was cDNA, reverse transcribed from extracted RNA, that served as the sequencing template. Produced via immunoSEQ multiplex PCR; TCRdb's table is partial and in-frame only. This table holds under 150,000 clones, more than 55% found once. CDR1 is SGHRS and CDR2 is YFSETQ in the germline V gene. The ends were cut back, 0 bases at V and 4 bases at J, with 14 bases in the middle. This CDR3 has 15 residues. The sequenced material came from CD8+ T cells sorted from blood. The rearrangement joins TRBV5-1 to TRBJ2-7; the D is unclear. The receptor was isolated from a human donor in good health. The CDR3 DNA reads TGCGCCAGCAGCTTGGCTTTTGGTATCACTTACGAGCAGTACTTC. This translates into CASSLAFGITYEQYF.